This T cell receptor (beta chain) was obtained from a study of blood T cell repertoires in COVID-19. V lost 6 bases and J lost 7, with 15 bases in between. The CDR3 has 13 amino acids. Germline V gene lookup returns CDR1 MNHEY and CDR2 SVGAGI. The protocol was immunoSEQ multiplex PCR, while the TCRdb copy is restricted to in-frame clones and leaves out a portion. The profile shows roughly 300,000 clones, more than 70% of them singletons. This chain links TRBV6-5 with TRBJ1-2, with D maybe TRBD1 (6 bases). The sequenced sample consisted of peripheral blood. This TCR derives from a man aged 18 to 30 who had recovered from COVID-19. Here the CDR3 DNA reads TGTGCCAGCAGCGACCTACAGGGATTTGGCTACACCTTC. As protein: CASSDLQGFGYTF.